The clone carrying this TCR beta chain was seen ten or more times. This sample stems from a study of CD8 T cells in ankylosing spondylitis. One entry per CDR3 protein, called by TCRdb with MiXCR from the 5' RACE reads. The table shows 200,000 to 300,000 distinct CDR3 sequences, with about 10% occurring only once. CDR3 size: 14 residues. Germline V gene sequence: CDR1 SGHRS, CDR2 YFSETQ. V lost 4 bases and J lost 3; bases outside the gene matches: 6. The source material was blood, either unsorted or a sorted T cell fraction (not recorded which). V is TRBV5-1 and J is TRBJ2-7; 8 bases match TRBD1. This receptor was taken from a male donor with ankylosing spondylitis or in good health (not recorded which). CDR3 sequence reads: CASSVGQGDYEQYF. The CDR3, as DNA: TGCGCCAGCAGCGTTGGACAGGGTGACTACGAGCAGTACTTC.